Shown below are 5 T cell receptor beta chains from a single sample sequenced in a study of blood T cell repertoires in COVID-19. TCRdb's table, derived via immunoSEQ multiplex PCR, lists solely in-frame clones and lacks some. The table lists under 150,000 clones, 84% of them singletons. Sequencing used PBMCs or T cells enriched from blood (not recorded which). These receptors all stem from a man between 45 and 60 years old in a cohort exposed to, infected with or recovered from COVID-19 (not recorded which).

The rearrangement joins TRBV29-1 to TRBJ1-2; D ambiguous. V was shortened by 0 bases and J by 2 bases, with 13 bases between the two germline ends. Germline CDR1 is SQVTM and CDR2 is ANQGSEA. The CDR3 is 15 amino acids. For the CDR3, the DNA is TGCAGCGTTGAAGATGAAGCGGGTCGGAACTATGGCTACACCTTC. Amino acid sequence: CSVEDEAGRNYGYTF.

V gene TRBV6-2 or TRBV6-3 combines with J gene TRBJ2-3; 9 positions agree with TRBD1. The CDR3 extends over 14 amino acids. In germline, CDR1 is MNHEY, CDR2 SVGEGT. The V and J ends lost 6 bases and 6 bases, in that order; junction bases with no gene match: 7. CDR3: CASSGTGKFDTQYF. CDR3 DNA sequence: TGTGCCAGCAGCGGGACAGGGAAGTTCGATACGCAGTATTTT.

The chain joins TRBV3-1 (or the pseudogene TRBV3-2) to TRBJ2-7, with 9 nucleotides matching TRBD1. CDR1 and CDR2 (germline): LGHDT, YNNKEL (reference sequence). The V segment lost 2 bases and the J segment 4 bases; nucleotides outside the gene matches: 6. The CDR3 has 15 amino acids. The DNA for the CDR3 is TGTGCCAGCAGCCAAACGGGACAGGGATCGTACGAGCAGTACTTC. The encoded protein is CASSQTGQGSYEQYF.

This chain links TRBV11-2 with TRBJ2-7; 7 bases line up with TRBD1. Germline-derived CDR1 and CDR2 are SGHAT and FQNNGV. The CDR3 length is 11 residues. V trimming: 8 bases; J trimming: 6 bases; junction bases outside the gene matches: 4. Written as DNA, the CDR3 is TGTGCCAGCCGACAGGGTGGCGAGCAGTACTTC. Protein: CASRQGGEQYF. The whole variable domain, filled in from reference TRBV11-2 and TRBJ2-7, reads EAGVAQSPRYKIIEKRQSVAFWCNPISGHATLYWYQQILGQGPKLLIQFQNNGVVDDSQLPKDRFSAERLKGVDSTLKIQPAKLEDSAVYLCASRQGGEQYFGPGTRLTVT.

The chain uses TRBV7-9 and TRBJ2-7; the D gene is possibly TRBD2 (7 bases). Germline values: CDR1 SEHNR, CDR2 FQNEAQ (reference sequence). The CDR3 covers 17 residues. Trimming shortened V by 4 bases and J by 5 bases, and 24 bases separated the two germline ends. DNA for the CDR3: TGTGCCAGCAGCTACAGGGTGAGCGGGACCACAGATGACGAGCAGTACTTC. Its translation: CASSYRVSGTTDDEQYF.